A single sample gave rise to the 9 T cell receptor beta chains below, sequenced in a study of T-cell memory formation after mild COVID-19 (dated by TCRdb to the early 2020s). Libraries came from 5' RACE. Sequenced using an Illumina NovaSeq 6000. TCRdb cleaned the public reads at Q25 with fastp, built clones with MiXCR and kept in-frame beta chains. Rows are combined by CDR3 protein, so each entry shows the most common genes and DNA. The sample contains around 140,000 distinct CDR3 sequences, under 25% of them found a single time. Approximately 2.3% of the sample lies in the top ten. Sequencing was carried out using PBMCs or a T cell subset sorted from them (not recorded which). Source of these receptors: an adult woman who had mild COVID-19 (a few samples of this study predate the infection). The sample titles of this study are shuffled in the database, so cell type and time point are left out; the donor was told from shared clones.

This clonotype came up many times. The rearrangement links TRBV7-6 to TRBJ2-7; tentative D call: TRBD1 (5 bases). The germline V gene has CDR1 SGHVS and CDR2 FNYEAQ. The CDR3 extends over 17 amino acids. V was pared by 5 bases and J by 6 bases, with 26 bases between. CDR3 DNA sequence: TGTGCCAGCAGCCTAGAGGCAGGGTACAGGATGGTAGGCGAGCAGTACTTC. This sequence encodes CASSLEAGYRMVGEQYF.

V and J are TRBV5-8 and TRBJ2-5, with a tentative D call TRBD2 (5 bases). The ends were cut back, 5 bases at V and 4 bases at J, with 12 bases in the middle. This CDR3 region has 13 residues. Germline CDR1 is SGHTS and CDR2 is YDEGEE. DNA of the CDR3: TGTGCCAGCAGTCGAGCGGTTGGAGAGACCCAGTACTTC. Its translation is CASSRAVGETQYF.

The chain employs TRBV7-3 and TRBJ1-1; D unresolved. This CDR3 region has 13 residues. Trimming left V 3 bases short and J 1 base short, with 6 bases between. The germline gives CDR1 SGHTA, CDR2 FQGTGA. The CDR3 DNA reads as TGTGCCAGCAGCTTGATCGCGAACACTGAAGCTTTCTTT. This translates into CASSLIANTEAFF.

This clonotype was detected ten times or more. CDR3 region: CASSYSGATEAFF. CDR3 nucleotides: TGTGCCAGCAGTTACTCGGGAGCTACTGAAGCTTTCTTT. This sequence joins TRBV6-5 and TRBJ1-1; D unresolved. From germline, CDR1 is MNHEY and CDR2 SVGAGI. This CDR3 is 13 amino acids long. Trimming pared 0 bases from V and 5 bases from J, leaving 7 bases between.

This rearrangement joins TRBV5-1 to TRBJ2-1; 11 nucleotides line up with TRBD2. V was pared by 4 bases and J by 6 bases, with 6 bases of the junction left unmatched. This CDR3 has 15 residues. The germline gives CDR1 SGHRS, CDR2 YFSETQ. The DNA for the CDR3 is TGCGCCAGCAGCCCGACTAGCGGGACCCTCAATGAGCAGTTCTTC. It translates to CASSPTSGTLNEQFF.

This clonotype has only a few counts. The chain has TRBV12-3 or TRBV12-4 and TRBJ2-5; weak D call: TRBD2 (6 bases). This CDR3 region has 17 residues. The V end lost 8 bases, the J end lost 3 bases, and 25 bases lay between the germline ends. CDR3 loop: CASLFMGGPSPEETQYF. The CDR3, as DNA: TGTGCCAGCCTCTTTATGGGGGGACCGAGCCCCGAAGAGACCCAGTACTTC.

This clonotype appeared a few times. This chain connects TRBV5-1 to TRBJ2-3, with D hard to call. Germline V gene sequence: CDR1 SGHRS, CDR2 YFSETQ. V lost 4 bases to trimming and J lost 2 bases, with 17 bases between them. The CDR3 sequence is 16 residues long. The CDR3 loop is CASSRRPLDSTDTQYF. CDR3 DNA: TGCGCCAGCAGCCGACGACCCCTAGACTCCACAGATACGCAGTATTTT.

The chain links TRBV3-1 to TRBJ2-3; D is unresolved. The CDR3 has 15 amino acids. V lost 1 base and J lost 2, with 10 bases in between. The germline gives CDR1 LGHDT, CDR2 YNNKEL (reference sequence). The CDR3 region has the DNA TGTGCCAGCAGCCAAGGTGGGGTGAACACAGATACGCAGTATTTT. Translation gives CASSQGGVNTDTQYF.

The genes are TRBV7-6 and TRBJ2-2, with D tentatively TRBD2 (7 bases). The length of the CDR3 is 19 residues. V lost 7 bases to trimming and J lost 6 bases, with 30 bases between them. CDR1 and CDR2 (germline): SGHVS, FNYEAQ. CDR3 DNA: TGTGCCAGCACTCTCCGGGCGGGGGCGCGGTATGGAAAGGCCGGGGAGCTGTTTTTT. Its translation is CASTLRAGARYGKAGELFF. Complete variable domain (other parts from reference TRBV7-6 and TRBJ2-2): GAGVSQSPRYKVTKRGQDVALRCDPISGHVSLYWYRQALGQGPEFLTYFNYEAQQDKSGLPNDRFSAERPEGSISTLTIQRTEQRDSAMYRCASTLRAGARYGKAGELFFGEGSRLTVL.